The 18 T cell receptor beta chains reported below all come from one sample, sequenced in a study of blood T cell repertoires in COVID-19. Produced via immunoSEQ multiplex PCR; TCRdb's table is partial and in-frame only. Among about 410,000 clones listed, roughly nine tenths were seen once. What was sequenced was PBMCs or T cells enriched from blood (not recorded which). These receptors were collected from a young woman who had recovered from COVID-19.

As regards this clone: One junction end disagrees with the germline gene, perhaps due to a read error. The chain carries TRBV7-7 and TRBJ2-2, with D possibly TRBD2 on 7 matching bases. From germline, CDR1 is SSHAT and CDR2 FNYEAQ (reference sequence). The CDR3 runs to 15 residues. This CDR3 is CASSLDGGQGGELFF. CDR3 DNA: TGTGCTAGCAGCTTAGACGGGGGGCAAGGCGGGGAGCTGTTTTTT.

This chain joins TRBV18 and TRBJ2-1; 7 positions agree with TRBD2. The ends lost 3 bases at V and 7 bases at J; junction bases unmatched: 12. The CDR3 length is 16 residues. The germline V gene encodes CDR1 KGHSH and CDR2 LQKENI. The CDR3 region has the DNA TGTGCCAGCTCACCGGCAAGGACGCGGGAGAGGAATGAGCAGTTCTTC. It codes for CASSPARTRERNEQFF.

CDR3 in amino acids: CASRLTGTDTQYF. The CDR3 DNA is TGTGCCAGCAGACTAACCGGGACAGATACGCAGTATTTT. The chain has TRBV12-3 or TRBV12-4 and TRBJ2-3; D uncertain. The CDR3 covers 13 residues. Trimming cost V 6 bases and J 3 bases, with 10 bases left between them.

This chain connects TRBV11-2 to TRBJ2-7; D uncertain. CDR3 length: 13 amino acids. With 3 bases removed from V and 2 bases from J, the gap between germline ends came to 8 bases. CDR1 and CDR2 (germline): SGHAT, FQNNGV. CDR3: CASSFQAAYEQYF. The DNA of the CDR3 is TGTGCCAGCAGCTTCCAGGCCGCCTACGAGCAGTACTTC.

CDR3 nucleotide sequence: TGTGCCAGCTCACCACCTCTTACTACAAGCAATAAAGGCTACACCTTC. Translating gives CASSPPLTTSNKGYTF. This chain uses TRBV18 with TRBJ1-2; D gene unclear. Trimming stripped 0 bases from V and 8 bases from J, with 19 bases between. Looked up from germline, CDR1 is KGHSH and CDR2 is LQKENI. The CDR3 totals 16 residues. Full variable domain (remainder filled in from reference TRBV18 and TRBJ1-2): NAGVMQNPRHLVRRRGQEARLRCSPMKGHSHVYWYRQLPEEGLKFMVYLQKENIIDESGMPKERFSAEFPKEGPSILRIQQVVRGDSAAYFCASSPPLTTSNKGYTFGSGTRLTVV.

The chain carries TRBV27 and TRBJ2-2; TRBD1 is a possible D gene (8 bases). V was clipped by 3 bases and J by 8 bases, with 19 bases between them. Germline V gene lookup returns CDR1 MNHEY and CDR2 SMNVEV (reference sequence). The length of the CDR3 is 16 residues. The CDR3 loop is CASSFGQGGGPGELFF. The CDR3 DNA sequence: TGTGCCAGCAGTTTCGGACAGGGCGGGGGTCCGGGGGAGCTGTTTTTT.

The chain joins TRBV5-4 to TRBJ1-1; the D is unclear. Germline V gives CDR1 SGHNT, CDR2 YYREEE (reference sequence). The CDR3 has 13 amino acids. The V and J ends lost 4 bases and 3 bases respectively, with 10 bases between them. The CDR3 DNA follows: TGTGCCAGCAGCGTGGAGCGGCACACTGAAGCTTTCTTT. This gives the protein CASSVERHTEAFF. The full variable domain, its missing parts supplied by reference TRBV5-4 and TRBJ1-1, is ETGVTQSPTHLIKTRGQQVTLRCSSQSGHNTVSWYQQALGQGPQFIFQYYREEENGRGNFPPRFSGLQFPNYSSELNVNALELDDSALYLCASSVERHTEAFFGQGTRLTVV.

The rearrangement links TRBV3-1 (or the pseudogene TRBV3-2) to TRBJ1-1; TRBD1 might be the D (6 bases). This CDR3 spans 14 amino acids. Germline-derived CDR1 and CDR2 are LGHDT and YNNKEL (reference sequence). The V and J ends lost 4 bases and 0 bases respectively, with 9 bases between them. The CDR3 spells CASSPWTVNTEAFF. The CDR3 coding sequence is TGTGCCAGCAGCCCCTGGACAGTGAACACTGAAGCTTTCTTT.

This clone was picked up one time. This chain links TRBV10-3 with TRBJ1-2; 10 nucleotides align to TRBD1. The length of the CDR3 is 16 residues. V gave up 7 bases and J gave up 4 bases; unmatched junction bases: 12. CDR1 ENHRY and CDR2 SYGVKD come from the germline V gene. CDR3 residues: CAIKHPDRGRGYGYTF. Written as DNA, the CDR3 is TGTGCCATCAAACACCCTGACAGGGGGCGTGGCTATGGCTACACCTTC.

Only one count was recorded for this clone. The chain links TRBV7-9 to TRBJ2-7; no definite D call. Looked up from germline, CDR1 is SEHNR and CDR2 is FQNEAQ (reference sequence). The CDR3 spans 12 residues. Deletions cut 4 bases from V and 7 bases from J, with 11 bases between. The CDR3 DNA follows: TGTGCCAGCAGCTACGGAGCGTCGGAGCAGTACTTC. It codes for CASSYGASEQYF.

The V gene is TRBV15, the J gene TRBJ2-1, with 9 bases matching TRBD2. The length of the CDR3 is 15 residues. Per the germline V gene, CDR1 is LNHNV and CDR2 is YYDKDF (reference sequence). V lost 6 bases and J lost 5; bases outside the gene matches: 8. The CDR3 region is CATRKGTSLNNEQFF. DNA of the CDR3: TGTGCCACCAGAAAAGGGACTAGCCTGAACAATGAGCAGTTCTTC.

This chain joins TRBV7-2 and TRBJ2-7; tentative D call: TRBD1 (5 bases). The CDR3 extends over 15 amino acids. Trimming left V 6 bases short and J 1 base short, with 16 bases between. CDR1 SGHTA and CDR2 FQGNSA come from the germline V gene. Here the CDR3 reads CASRFDRHTSYEQYF. The CDR3 DNA reads as TGTGCCAGCAGGTTTGACAGACACACTTCCTACGAGCAGTACTTC.

This sequence joins TRBV5-4 and TRBJ2-3; TRBD2 matches 14 bases. Germline CDR1 and CDR2: SGHNT and YYREEE (reference sequence). The CDR3 runs to 16 residues. V gave up 3 bases and J gave up 2 bases; unmatched junction bases: 2. The CDR3: CASSSGLAGVTDTQYF. The CDR3 DNA is TGTGCCAGCAGCTCGGGACTAGCGGGGGTCACAGATACGCAGTATTTT. The full variable domain, with the rest looked up from reference TRBV5-4 and TRBJ2-3, is ETGVTQSPTHLIKTRGQQVTLRCSSQSGHNTVSWYQQALGQGPQFIFQYYREEENGRGNFPPRFSGLQFPNYSSELNVNALELDDSALYLCASSSGLAGVTDTQYFGPGTRLTVL.

The genes are TRBV27 and TRBJ1-1, with D possibly TRBD1 on 5 matching bases. The CDR3 length is 14 residues. Trimming shortened V by 10 bases and J by 3 bases, and 18 bases separated the two germline ends. CDR1 is MNHEY, CDR2 SMNVEV, per germline (reference sequence). Here the CDR3 reads CATGGPPRDTEAFF. CDR3 DNA sequence: TGTGCCACCGGGGGACCGCCTCGGGACACTGAAGCTTTCTTT.

In its sample, this clone was seen a few times. The chain recombines TRBV6-2 or TRBV6-3 with TRBJ2-2; TRBD1 might be the D (6 bases). The CDR3 consists of 16 residues. With 3 bases removed from V and 5 bases from J, the gap between germline ends came to 16 bases. Germline CDR1 MNHEY, CDR2 SVGEGT. CDR3: CASSYSPGVGTGELFF. The CDR3 nucleotides are TGTGCCAGCAGTTATTCTCCAGGGGTAGGGACCGGGGAGCTGTTTTTT.

The chain joins TRBV3-1 (or the pseudogene TRBV3-2) to TRBJ1-4; 9 bases are a match to TRBD1. The germline V gene has CDR1 LGHDT and CDR2 YNNKEL (reference sequence). CDR3 length: 14 residues. The ends lost 6 bases at V and 10 bases at J; junction bases unmatched: 9. CDR3 region: CASSFMGQGVKLFF. The DNA of the CDR3 is TGTGCCAGCAGTTTTATGGGACAGGGAGTAAAACTGTTTTTT.

The chain recombines TRBV24-1 with TRBJ2-1, with D perhaps matching TRBD2 (6 bases). CDR3 length: 15 residues. Trimming took 5 bases from V and 9 from J, leaving 19 bases between them. CDR1 KGHDR and CDR2 SFDVKD come from the germline V gene. For the CDR3, the DNA is TGTGCCACCAGTGGTGGGACTCCACTGTTCGGTGAGCAGTTCTTC. It translates to CATSGGTPLFGEQFF.

This rearrangement joins TRBV7-2 to TRBJ2-1; TRBD2 matches at 7 bases. The ends lost 5 bases at V and 3 bases at J; junction bases unmatched: 16. Germline CDR1 is SGHTA and CDR2 is FQGNSA. This CDR3 is built from 18 residues. DNA for the CDR3: TGTGCCAGCAGCCGCCCGCGTGGGCTAGCGGAGGACTACAATGAGCAGTTCTTC. This gives the protein CASSRPRGLAEDYNEQFF.